The 21 T cell receptor beta chains given below trace back to one sample, sequenced in a study of T cells after yellow fever vaccination. TCRdb itself ran the 5' RACE reads through MiXCR, one entry per CDR3 protein. This table has hundreds of thousands of distinct CDR3 sequences, over 9% appearing once. The sample in question was PBMCs, obtained on the day of the yellow fever booster vaccination. Every receptor here comes from a man younger than 45 who received the YFV17D yellow fever vaccine.

This clonotype has ten or more counts. The chain combines TRBV11-2 with TRBJ2-1; no clear D gene. V lost 0 bases, J lost 4 bases, and 16 bases lay in between. CDR1 SGHAT and CDR2 FQNNGV come from the germline V gene. The CDR3 length is 17 residues. The CDR3 protein is CASSLESGSRKYNEQFF. The CDR3 nucleotides read TGTGCCAGCAGCTTAGAGTCCGGTAGCCGAAAATACAATGAGCAGTTCTTC.

In regard to this clonotype: This sequence may be a read error, since a much larger clone differs from it by one base. V gene TRBV20-1 combines with J gene TRBJ2-5; D is possibly TRBD2 (6 bases). Germline V lookup: CDR1 DFQATT, CDR2 SNEGSKA (reference sequence). There are 14 residues in the CDR3. The V end was cut by 0 bases, the J end by 5 bases, with 13 bases between. The CDR3 sequence is CSARDSAGRETQYF. The CDR3 DNA follows: TGCAGTGCTAGAGATTCTGCTGGGAGGGAGACCCAGTACTTC.

The chain has TRBV6-5 and TRBJ2-1; 9 bases map to TRBD2. Looked up from germline, CDR1 is MNHEY and CDR2 is SVGAGI. The CDR3 is 16 residues long. After removal of 6 bases from V and 7 bases from J, the junction contained 13 bases not matched to a gene. DNA of the CDR3: TGTGCCAGCAGCAAACCGACTAGCGGCCGAGGTAATGAGCAGTTCTTC. It specifies CASSKPTSGRGNEQFF.

This clonotype was seen only a few times. The chain recombines TRBV6-2 or TRBV6-3 with TRBJ2-7; 8 nucleotides line up with TRBD2. The length of the CDR3 is 16 residues. Looked up from germline, CDR1 is MNHEY and CDR2 is SVGEGT. V dropped 2 bases and J dropped 0; count of bases not matched to a gene: 6. The CDR3 protein is CASSYRAGGNSYEQYF. The DNA of the CDR3 is TGTGCCAGCAGTTACAGGGCGGGAGGCAACTCCTACGAGCAGTACTTC.

The chain employs TRBV7-2 and TRBJ2-3; a possible D gene is TRBD1 (6 bases). V lost 5 bases and J 0 bases, leaving 9 bases between the germline ends. CDR1 is SGHTA, CDR2 FQGNSA, per germline. CDR3 length: 14 residues. The DNA of the CDR3 is TGTGCCAGCAGCAAGGACAGTAGCACAGATACGCAGTATTTT. Translated, it gives CASSKDSSTDTQYF.

Here the CDR3 reads CASSKGLAGGSYEQYF. The CDR3 region has the DNA TGTGCCAGCAGCAAGGGACTAGCGGGTGGATCCTACGAGCAGTACTTC. This rearrangement joins TRBV7-9 to TRBJ2-7; 12 bases match TRBD2. Germline trimming cut 5 bases from V and 1 base from J; bases unmatched to any gene: 6. The CDR3 sequence is 16 residues long. Germline CDR1 is SEHNR and CDR2 is FQNEAQ (reference sequence).

This sequence joins TRBV6-5 and TRBJ2-1; D not certain. V was trimmed by 0 bases and J by 7 bases, leaving 10 bases between them. The CDR3 extends over 14 amino acids. Germline CDR1 reads MNHEY; CDR2 reads SVGAGI. CDR3 sequence reads: CASSYSGIGNEQFF. The CDR3 DNA sequence: TGTGCCAGCAGTTACTCTGGGATAGGTAATGAGCAGTTCTTC.

This clonotype was detected a few times. The rearrangement joins TRBV5-8 to TRBJ1-2; unclear D gene. Per the germline V gene, CDR1 is SGHTS and CDR2 is YDEGEE. The CDR3 is made up of 13 amino acids. Trimming pared 5 bases from V and 2 bases from J, leaving 10 bases between. The CDR3 sequence: CASSWEVNYGYTF. CDR3 sequence (DNA): TGTGCCAGCAGTTGGGAGGTGAACTATGGCTACACCTTC.

This clonotype was picked up a small number of times. This chain uses TRBV9 with TRBJ2-5, with D possibly matching TRBD1 (6 bases). The CDR3 has 15 residues. V shed 3 bases and J shed 1 base, with 13 bases lying between them. Germline loops: CDR1 SGDLS, CDR2 YYNGEE. As DNA, the CDR3 is TGTGCCAGCAGCGAACAGGGCGCCCCCCAAGAGACCCAGTACTTC. Protein product: CASSEQGAPQETQYF.

This clonotype was picked up a small number of times. The CDR3 sequence is CASSSPTTGGGGGYTF. In nucleotides, the CDR3 is TGTGCCAGCAGTTCACCCACGACCGGAGGGGGGGGTGGCTACACCTTC. This sequence joins TRBV28 and TRBJ1-2, with D possibly matching TRBD1 (6 bases). V shed 4 bases and J shed 7 bases, with 22 bases lying between them. The length of the CDR3 is 16 residues. Germline lookup yields CDR1 MDHEN and CDR2 SYDVKM.

The chain joins TRBV27 to TRBJ2-7; 10 bases are shared with TRBD2. CDR3 size: 17 residues. Germline V gives CDR1 MNHEY, CDR2 SMNVEV (reference sequence). Losses at the gene ends were 5 bases for V and 0 bases for J; bases not matched to a gene: 10. The chain's CDR3 is CASSRTSGPPSSYEQYF. The CDR3 DNA reads as TGTGCCAGCAGTAGGACTAGCGGTCCCCCAAGCTCCTACGAGCAGTACTTC.

This clonotype was detected only a few times. The CDR3 DNA is TGTGCCAGCAGTTTGTTTCTAGCGGGAGGTTCGTTAGATACGCAGTATTTT. It codes for CASSLFLAGGSLDTQYF. The chain is built from TRBV28 and TRBJ2-3; 11 bases map to TRBD2. CDR1 is MDHEN and CDR2 is SYDVKM in the germline V gene. V lost 3 bases, J lost 5 bases, and 10 bases stayed unmatched. This CDR3 has 17 amino acids.

The V and J genes are TRBV29-1 and TRBJ2-3; D gene ambiguous. V was shortened by 7 bases and J by 6 bases, with 14 bases between the two germline ends. Germline loops: CDR1 SQVTM, CDR2 ANQGSEA. The CDR3 totals 12 residues. The CDR3 DNA follows: TGCAGCGGCTGCGTTAAGGCGGATACGCAGTATTTT. Protein sequence: CSGCVKADTQYF.

This sequence joins TRBV15 and TRBJ1-5, with D possibly matching TRBD1 (5 bases). Germline V CDR1 and CDR2: LNHNV, YYDKDF (reference sequence). This CDR3 has 15 amino acids. V lost 3 bases, J lost 5 bases, and 14 bases lay in between. The chain's CDR3 is CATSSRGTDYQPQHF. The CDR3 region has the DNA TGTGCCACCAGCAGTAGAGGGACGGATTATCAGCCCCAGCATTTT.

This clonotype was observed a handful of times. The chain carries TRBV27 and TRBJ2-5; D remains unclear. The germline CDR1 and CDR2 sequences are MNHEY and SMNVEV (reference sequence). Trimming shortened V by 2 bases and J by 5 bases, and 12 bases separated the two germline ends. The CDR3 is 14 residues long. The CDR3 here is CASSLKFSSETQYF. CDR3 DNA: TGTGCCAGCAGTTTAAAGTTTAGCTCCGAGACCCAGTACTTC.

This clonotype was counted a few times. The chain joins TRBV5-1 to TRBJ2-1; 8 nucleotides agree with TRBD2. The ends lost 1 base at V and 5 bases at J; junction bases unmatched: 8. The CDR3 consists of 16 residues. CDR1 and CDR2 (germline): SGHRS, YFSETQ. The chain's CDR3 is CASSLPSQRGNNEQFF. As DNA, the CDR3 is TGCGCCAGCAGCTTGCCCTCCCAGCGGGGGAACAATGAGCAGTTCTTC.

This clonotype was counted a few times. J is TRBJ1-1 and V is TRBV7-9; D is ambiguous. The germline V gene has CDR1 SEHNR and CDR2 FQNEAQ (reference sequence). V lost 8 bases and J 0 bases, leaving 13 bases between the germline ends. The CDR3 is 14 residues long. CDR3 nucleotides: TGTGCCAGCGGAAAGGCAGGAATGAACACTGAAGCTTTCTTT. This codes for CASGKAGMNTEAFF. Filled out from reference TRBV7-9 and TRBJ1-1, the complete variable domain reads DTGVSQNPRHKITKRGQNVTFRCDPISEHNRLYWYRQTLGQGPEFLTYFQNEAQLEKSRLLSDRFSAERPKGSFSTLEIQRTEQGDSAMYLCASGKAGMNTEAFFGQGTRLTVV.

J is TRBJ2-7 and V is TRBV6-2 or TRBV6-3; 11 bases align to TRBD2. The germline gives CDR1 MNHEY, CDR2 SVGEGT. V dropped 7 bases and J dropped 7; count of bases not matched to a gene: 12. The CDR3 sequence is 15 residues long. The CDR3 here is CASTLSGRASSEQYF. For the CDR3, the DNA is TGTGCCAGCACTCTTAGCGGGAGGGCCTCGAGTGAGCAGTACTTC.

The genes are TRBV5-1 and TRBJ2-1; 7 bases match TRBD1. Trimming cost V 0 bases and J 4 bases; bases outside gene matches: 7. The CDR3 totals 16 residues. Germline-derived CDR1 and CDR2 are SGHRS and YFSETQ. The CDR3 nucleotides read TGCGCCAGCAGCTTGGGACAGGGAGAGGGATACAATGAGCAGTTCTTC. This translates into CASSLGQGEGYNEQFF.

This chain joins TRBV7-2 and TRBJ2-1; 9 positions agree with TRBD1. Germline values: CDR1 SGHTA, CDR2 FQGNSA. The CDR3 length is 15 residues. After removal of 5 bases from V and 6 bases from J, the junction contained 8 bases not matched to a gene. CDR3 bases: TGTGCCAGCAGCGCCGACAGGGGGGCAATCAATGAGCAGTTCTTC. The encoded protein is CASSADRGAINEQFF.

The chain links TRBV28 to TRBJ2-7; TRBD1 matches at 8 bases. Per germline, CDR1 MDHEN and CDR2 SYDVKM. The CDR3 has 16 residues. Trimming at V came to 5 bases and at J to 2 bases, leaving 11 bases not matched to a gene. CDR3 in amino acids: CASSPLGDRNPYEQYF. The DNA of the CDR3 is TGTGCCAGCAGTCCACTAGGGGACAGGAACCCCTACGAGCAGTACTTC.